The 21 T cell receptor beta chains below all came from one sample that was sequenced in a study of T cell responses to AZD1222 COVID-19 vaccine. Method: immunoSEQ multiplex PCR; TCRdb's copy keeps in-frame clones and lacks some. Counted here are around 77,000 clones, about nine tenths occurring once; the ten biggest clones make up roughly 2.7%. The starting material was peripheral blood, obtained on day 0 of AZD1222 vaccination. The receptors stem from an adult in good health.

V gene TRBV5-1 combines with J gene TRBJ1-4; 7 bases align to TRBD1. The CDR3 sequence is 16 residues long. V lost 1 base, J lost 8 bases, and 11 bases stayed unmatched. Germline lookup yields CDR1 SGHRS and CDR2 YFSETQ. Written as DNA, the CDR3 is TGCGCCAGCAGCTTGTCCCCCGGGACAGATAGGGAAAAACTGTTTTTT. Translating it yields CASSLSPGTDREKLFF.

This clone came up a few times. This chain connects TRBV2 to TRBJ1-3; TRBD1 is a possible D gene (6 bases). V gave up 6 bases and J gave up 0 bases, with 9 bases separating them. The CDR3 contains 14 residues. Germline V gene lookup returns CDR1 SNHLY and CDR2 FYNNEI. The CDR3 bases are TGTGCCAGCAGGACAGGTATCTCTGGAAACACCATATATTTT. Translation: CASRTGISGNTIYF.

In this sample, this clone turned up a few times. This chain joins TRBV7-9 and TRBJ2-4; 9 bases are a match to TRBD1. The CDR3 has 14 residues. Germline loops: CDR1 SEHNR, CDR2 FQNEAQ (reference sequence). With 5 bases clipped from V and 7 bases from J, the junction kept 6 bases outside the gene matches. CDR3 residues: CASSNPGQGNIQYF. The CDR3 region has the DNA TGTGCCAGCAGCAATCCGGGACAGGGTAACATTCAGTACTTC. Using reference TRBV7-9 and TRBJ2-4 for the parts outside the CDR3, the full variable domain is DTGVSQNPRHKITKRGQNVTFRCDPISEHNRLYWYRQTLGQGPEFLTYFQNEAQLEKSRLLSDRFSAERPKGSFSTLEIQRTEQGDSAMYLCASSNPGQGNIQYFGAGTRLSVL.

V is TRBV24-1 and J is TRBJ2-3; 11 bases fit TRBD2. In germline, CDR1 is KGHDR, CDR2 SFDVKD. J lost 4 bases, V lost 0 bases, and 8 bases had no gene match. The CDR3 spans 18 residues. The chain's CDR3 is CATSDLRPSGGRADTQYF. CDR3 DNA: TGTGCCACCAGTGATTTGCGACCTAGCGGGGGGAGGGCAGATACGCAGTATTTT.

The V and J genes are TRBV5-5 and TRBJ2-5; 15 bases map to TRBD2. With V trimmed by 5 bases and J by 4 bases, 18 bases remained unmatched. CDR3 size: 20 residues. Germline values: CDR1 SGHKS, CDR2 YYEKEE (reference sequence). The CDR3 DNA is TGTGCCAGCAGTCCCTCGGTACAGGGGACTAGCGGGAGGATTATAGAGACCCAGTACTTC. This codes for CASSPSVQGTSGRIIETQYF.

This CDR3 is CATSRGSQPQHF. Written as DNA, the CDR3 is TGTGCCACCAGTCGAGGTTCCCAGCCCCAGCATTTT. This chain connects TRBV24-1 to TRBJ1-5, with D unclear. This CDR3 spans 12 amino acids. V was clipped by 6 bases and J by 7 bases, with 9 bases between them. Germline lookup yields CDR1 KGHDR and CDR2 SFDVKD.

The CDR3: CASSARLGSYEQYF. The DNA of the CDR3 is TGTGCCAGCAGCGCCCGACTGGGATCCTACGAGCAGTACTTC. The chain couples TRBV9 to TRBJ2-7, with D hard to call. CDR3 size: 14 residues. V was clipped by 3 bases and J by 1 base, with 11 bases between them. The germline CDR1 and CDR2 sequences are SGDLS and YYNGEE.

The chain links TRBV29-1 to TRBJ2-1; possibly TRBD1 or TRBD2 for D (5 bases each). CDR3 length: 11 amino acids. Trimming removed 1 base from V and 9 bases from J, with 7 bases in between. Looked up from germline, CDR1 is SQVTM and CDR2 is ANQGSEA. The CDR3 here is CSVEAGGEQFF. CDR3 bases: TGCAGCGTTGAAGCTGGGGGTGAGCAGTTCTTC.

This chain uses TRBV11-2 with TRBJ2-3; 7 nucleotides agree with TRBD1. Germline-derived CDR1 and CDR2 are SGHAT and FQNNGV. The V segment lost 4 bases and the J segment 0 bases; nucleotides outside the gene matches: 1. The CDR3 covers 14 residues. CDR3 sequence: CASSSGQSTDTQYF. The CDR3 nucleotides are TGTGCCAGCAGCTCGGGACAGAGCACAGATACGCAGTATTTT.

The chain recombines TRBV3-1 (or the pseudogene TRBV3-2) with TRBJ2-7; D is uncertain. V was clipped by 6 bases and J by 0 bases, with 15 bases between them. This CDR3 has 15 amino acids. Germline V gene data show CDR1 as LGHDT and CDR2 as YNNKEL (reference sequence). CDR3 nucleotide sequence: TGTGCCAGCAGTCGAATGGCTGTGAGCTCCTACGAGCAGTACTTC. Its translation: CASSRMAVSSYEQYF.

The gene calls are TRBV18 and TRBJ2-2; no clear D gene. CDR1 is KGHSH, CDR2 LQKENI, per germline. Trimming took off 0 bases at V and 3 bases at J, with 5 bases between the two ends. CDR3 length: 14 amino acids. For the CDR3, the DNA is TGTGCCAGCTCACCACCTTTAGACACCGGGGAGCTGTTTTTT. It codes for CASSPPLDTGELFF.

This chain joins TRBV7-2 and TRBJ2-1; 9 bases match TRBD2. V lost 6 bases, J lost 2 bases, and 8 bases stayed unmatched. The length of the CDR3 is 16 residues. The germline CDR1 and CDR2 sequences are SGHTA and FQGNSA. The chain's CDR3 is CASRSRAGGPYNEQFF. The CDR3 DNA reads as TGTGCCAGCAGGTCCCGAGCGGGGGGCCCCTACAATGAGCAGTTCTTC.

This clone occurred once. The V gene is TRBV7-8, the J gene TRBJ2-6; D remains ambiguous. Trimming took off 2 bases at V and 0 bases at J, with 23 bases between the two ends. The CDR3 consists of 21 residues. CDR1 SGHVS and CDR2 FQNEAQ come from the germline V gene. CDR3 sequence reads: CASSLRRAAVTISSGANVLTF. The CDR3 coding sequence is TGTGCCAGCAGCTTAAGGCGCGCGGCCGTGACAATCTCCTCTGGGGCCAACGTCCTGACTTTC.

The chain couples TRBV28 to TRBJ2-3; 11 bases agree with TRBD2. Germline CDR1 reads MDHEN; CDR2 reads SYDVKM. Trimming cost V 2 bases and J 6 bases; bases outside gene matches: 13. This CDR3 is 18 amino acids long. The CDR3 spells CASSLPVVLAGVPDTQYF. In DNA form, the CDR3 reads TGTGCCAGCAGTTTACCCGTCGTACTAGCGGGAGTGCCGGATACGCAGTATTTT. The full variable domain, in which reference TRBV28 and TRBJ2-3 provide the parts outside the CDR3, is DVKVTQSSRYLVKRTGEKVFLECVQDMDHENMFWYRQDPGLGLRLIYFSYDVKMKEKGDIPEGYSVSREKKERFSLILESASTNQTSMYLCASSLPVVLAGVPDTQYFGPGTRLTVL.

The genes are TRBV5-4 and TRBJ1-2; D perhaps matches TRBD1 (5 bases). The CDR3 covers 14 residues. Germline V gene lookup returns CDR1 SGHNT and CDR2 YYREEE (reference sequence). Trimming took 0 bases from V and 2 from J, leaving 8 bases between them. The chain's CDR3 is CASSLGQKNYGYTF. As DNA, the CDR3 is TGTGCCAGCAGCTTGGGACAGAAGAACTATGGCTACACCTTC.

V gene TRBV19 combines with J gene TRBJ1-1; the D is unclear. Germline CDR1 and CDR2: LNHDA and SQIVND (reference sequence). V was cut by 5 bases and J by 0 bases, with 7 bases left in between. The length of the CDR3 is 13 residues. Written as DNA, the CDR3 is TGTGCCAGTAGTTCAACAGTGAACACTGAAGCTTTCTTT. Its protein is CASSSTVNTEAFF.

The V call is TRBV28, the J call TRBJ1-1; the D is unclear. Deletions cut 6 bases from V and 1 base from J, with 3 bases between. This CDR3 spans 11 amino acids. CDR1 and CDR2 (germline): MDHEN, SYDVKM. The CDR3, as DNA: TGTGCCAGCAGGGCGAACACTGAAGCTTTCTTT. It specifies CASRANTEAFF.

The gene calls are TRBV7-2 and TRBJ1-4, with D perhaps TRBD1 (6 bases). Trimming took 8 bases from V and 0 from J, leaving 13 bases between them. The CDR3 has 15 residues. Per germline, CDR1 SGHTA and CDR2 FQGNSA. CDR3 amino acids: CASANRGPTNEKLFF. The DNA of the CDR3 is TGTGCCAGCGCTAACCGGGGGCCAACTAATGAAAAACTGTTTTTT.

The rearrangement uses TRBV28 and TRBJ1-5; 7 nucleotides agree with TRBD1. The length of the CDR3 is 17 residues. Germline CDR1 reads MDHEN; CDR2 reads SYDVKM. With V trimmed by 3 bases and J by 2 bases, 10 bases remained unmatched. The CDR3 reads CASSFPLRQGGNQPQHF. The CDR3 DNA is TGTGCCAGCAGTTTCCCCTTACGACAGGGAGGCAATCAGCCCCAGCATTTT.

The chain uses TRBV6-5 and TRBJ1-1, with 7 positions matching TRBD1. V was pared by 5 bases and J by 1 base, with 1 base of the junction left unmatched. This CDR3 comprises 13 residues. The V gene's germline CDR1 is MNHEY and CDR2 SVGAGI. The CDR3 sequence is CASSKGANTEAFF. CDR3 coding DNA: TGTGCCAGCAGTAAGGGGGCGAACACTGAAGCTTTCTTT.

The chain has TRBV19 and TRBJ1-5; D uncertain. Trimming removed 7 bases from V and 2 bases from J, with 9 bases in between. This CDR3 comprises 13 residues. CDR1 and CDR2 from the germline V gene are LNHDA and SQIVND (reference sequence). The CDR3 here is CASMWGGNQPQHF. CDR3 sequence (DNA): TGTGCCAGTATGTGGGGAGGCAATCAGCCCCAGCATTTT.